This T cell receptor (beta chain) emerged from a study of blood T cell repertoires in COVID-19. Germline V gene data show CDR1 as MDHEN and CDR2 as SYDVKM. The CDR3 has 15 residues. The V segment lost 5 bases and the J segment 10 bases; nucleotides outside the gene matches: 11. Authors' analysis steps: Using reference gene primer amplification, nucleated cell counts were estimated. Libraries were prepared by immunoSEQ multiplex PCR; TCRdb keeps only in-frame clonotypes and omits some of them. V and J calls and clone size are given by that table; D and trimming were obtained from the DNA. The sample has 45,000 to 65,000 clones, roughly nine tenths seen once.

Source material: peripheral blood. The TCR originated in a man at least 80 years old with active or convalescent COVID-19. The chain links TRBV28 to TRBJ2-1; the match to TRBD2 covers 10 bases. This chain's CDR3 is CASSPPLAGVGEQFF. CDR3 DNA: TGTGCCAGCAGTCCCCCGCTAGCGGGAGTGGGCGAGCAGTTCTTC. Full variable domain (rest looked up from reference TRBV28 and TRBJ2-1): DVKVTQSSRYLVKRTGEKVFLECVQDMDHENMFWYRQDPGLGLRLIYFSYDVKMKEKGDIPEGYSVSREKKERFSLILESASTNQTSMYLCASSPPLAGVGEQFFGPGTRLTVL.